These T cell receptor beta chains were read from a single sample in a study of blood T cell repertoires in COVID-19. Using immunoSEQ multiplex PCR, the repertoire was profiled, and TCRdb retains in-frame clones only, with some absent. Of about 74,000 clones in the sample, approximately 86% were seen once. Sequencing used peripheral blood. These receptors were obtained from a woman of 80 years or more with active or convalescent COVID-19. CDR3s include the opening cysteine and the closing phenylalanine or tryptophan. The order of the fields is V gene, J gene, CDR3 protein.

TRBV12-5	TRBJ2-2	CASGNPGGGTIGELFF
TRBV20-1	TRBJ1-6	CSASPYGQGAGSPLHF
TRBV7-3	TRBJ1-1	CASSAREGEAFF
TRBV18	TRBJ1-2	CASSLREGGYTF
TRBV10-3	TRBJ1-1	CAIRDSGGEEAFF
TRBV7-2	TRBJ2-7	CASSGRTGRQYEQYF
TRBV7-2	TRBJ2-7	CASSPDRFSYEQYF
TRBV6-5	TRBJ1-2	CASRAIYGYTF
TRBV4-2	TRBJ2-3	CASSQDQRSTDTQYF
TRBV11-1	TRBJ2-7	CASSLAGQGKQYF
TRBV9	TRBJ2-3	CASSVAGEGTDTQYF
TRBV29-1	TRBJ1-1	CSVCSGSKTEAFF
TRBV7-9	TRBJ2-3	CASSPQAGVLDTQYF
TRBV5-1	TRBJ2-3	CASSPILGTSTDTQYF
TRBV30	TRBJ1-3	CAWSLGQGALFGNTIYF
TRBV11-3	TRBJ1-1	CASSPGKTTEAFF
TRBV5-1	TRBJ2-7	CASSSRPGGSGEQYF
TRBV9	TRBJ1-2	CASSVDGGTANYGYTF
TRBV6-2/TRBV6-3	TRBJ2-3	CASSYVAPGIGLDTQYF
TRBV4-3	TRBJ2-2	CASSQEIAGANTGELFF
TRBV9	TRBJ2-1	CASSVEGLGPYNEQFF
TRBV6-2/TRBV6-3	TRBJ1-1	CASSYSTGPLNTEAFF
TRBV6-5	TRBJ1-2	CATSYSGRGYGYTF
TRBV5-1	TRBJ1-4	CASSKTGASEKLFF
TRBV19	TRBJ1-6	CASSIASDNSPLHF
TRBV7-2	TRBJ1-1	CASSHSQGGGTEAFF
TRBV9	TRBJ1-2	CASSVATLLINYGYTF
TRBV18	TRBJ2-7	CASSPGFRGFGTYEQYF
TRBV7-8	TRBJ2-1	CASSLESAPETRYNEQFF
TRBV6-5	TRBJ2-7	CASTQRQGVSYEQYF
TRBV5-8	TRBJ1-1	CASSFGGWDTEAFF
TRBV18	TRBJ2-1	CASSPGTGGNEQFF
TRBV5-1	TRBJ1-2	CASSDHDRAISYTF
TRBV19	TRBJ1-2	CASSFLQNGYTF
TRBV5-6	TRBJ1-1	CASSPGGQGAEAFF
TRBV5-4	TRBJ2-3	CASSLKGADTQYF
TRBV19	TRBJ2-4	CASSASVAIQYF
TRBV5-1	TRBJ2-5	CASSPTSGTETQYF